The present TCR beta chain was sequenced within a study of glioma-infiltrating T cells after dendritic cell vaccination. Across the study: Samples are from glioblastoma patients in Phase I and II dendritic cell vaccine trials. Autologous tumor lysate-pulsed dendritic cell vaccination was given between about 2003 and 2013.

CDR3 length: 13 residues. Germline V CDR1 and CDR2: MNHNS, SASEGT. The trim removed 6 bases at V and 8 bases at J, leaving 4 bases unmatched. PBMC were collected before vaccination, two weeks after the third vaccination, and at progression. Some clones are missing from TCRdb's copy, which holds only in-frame ones; the method was immunoSEQ multiplex PCR. The sample lists roughly 100,000 clones; 75% to 85% were seen once. The chain carries TRBV6-1 and TRBJ1-4, with 9 bases identical to TRBD1. The sample in question was blood, obtained before dendritic cell vaccination. This receptor was obtained from a human donor with glioblastoma. The DNA of the CDR3 is TGTGCCAGCAGGACAGGGGGGCAAGAAAAACTGTTTTTT. Its translation is CASRTGGQEKLFF.